These 20 T cell receptor beta chains share one sample of origin, sequenced in a study of shared clonotypes between healthy human individuals. TCRdb's copy holds only in-frame clones and misses some; the assay was immunoSEQ multiplex PCR. The sample yields 85,000 to 100,000 clones, approximately 63% seen once. Sequencing used memory CD8+ T cells sorted from blood. Stated subset: CD45RO+ cells pooled with CCR7-negative TemRA cells. These receptors all stem from a young man in good health.

The chain recombines TRBV30 with TRBJ1-5; D uncertain. Trimming shortened V by 1 base and J by 1 base, and 11 bases separated the two germline ends. The CDR3 consists of 15 residues. Germline V gene lookup returns CDR1 GTSNPN and CDR2 SVGIG (reference sequence). The CDR3, as DNA: TGTGCCTGGAGTGCGAAGGGAGGAAGCAATCAGCCCCAGCATTTT. It encodes CAWSAKGGSNQPQHF. The variable domain in full, with the rest retrieved from reference TRBV30 and TRBJ1-5, is SQTIHQWPATLVQPVGSPLSLECTVEGTSNPNLYWYRQAAGRGLQLLFYSVGIGQISSEVPQNLSASRPQDRQFILSSKKLLLSDSGFYLCAWSAKGGSNQPQHFGDGTRLSIL.

The chain joins TRBV18 to TRBJ2-7; the match to TRBD1 covers 10 bases. Germline loops: CDR1 KGHSH, CDR2 LQKENI. Losses at the gene ends were 3 bases for V and 3 bases for J; bases not matched to a gene: 2. The CDR3 spans 14 residues. CDR3 protein: CASSPTGGIYEQYF. The CDR3 DNA is TGTGCCAGCTCACCGACAGGGGGCATCTACGAGCAGTACTTC.

The V and J genes are TRBV2 and TRBJ2-3; D may correspond to TRBD1 or TRBD2 (6 bases each). Germline CDR1 reads SNHLY; CDR2 reads FYNNEI. This CDR3 has 13 residues. V shed 10 bases and J shed 4 bases, with 15 bases lying between them. The CDR3 DNA reads as TGTGCCACCAAAAAGGGGGGATCAGATACGCAGTATTTT. Translation gives CATKKGGSDTQYF.

This clone was seen a handful of times. The chain links TRBV7-2 to TRBJ2-1; D uncertain. Between the trimmed V and J ends, which lost 1 base and 10 bases, there was a span of 8 bases. This CDR3 has 12 amino acids. The germline gives CDR1 SGHTA, CDR2 FQGNSA. The DNA of the CDR3 is TGTGCCAGCAGCTTAGTCGGTGGGGAGCAGTTCTTC. Protein: CASSLVGGEQFF. Full variable domain (remainder filled in from reference TRBV7-2 and TRBJ2-1): GAGVSQSPSNKVTEKGKDVELRCDPISGHTALYWYRQSLGQGLEFLIYFQGNSAPDKSGLPSDRFSAERTGGSVSTLTIQRTQQEDSAVYLCASSLVGGEQFFGPGTRLTVL.

Many counts were recorded for this clone. The chain uses TRBV10-3 and TRBJ1-3; D call uncertain. Germline V gives CDR1 ENHRY, CDR2 SYGVKD. The CDR3 is 13 residues long. V lost 6 bases and J 1 base, leaving 7 bases between the germline ends. CDR3 in amino acids: CAIREASGNTIYF. CDR3 bases: TGTGCCATCAGGGAGGCGTCTGGAAACACCATATATTTT.

The rearrangement uses TRBV9 and TRBJ1-2, with D tentatively TRBD1 (6 bases). Germline CDR1 is SGDLS and CDR2 is YYNGEE. With 4 bases removed from V and 2 bases from J, the gap between germline ends came to 15 bases. The CDR3 spans 15 residues. Here the CDR3 reads CASSPRQDSNYGYTF. CDR3 DNA sequence: TGTGCCAGCAGCCCCCGACAGGATTCCAACTATGGCTACACCTTC.

Concerning this clone itself: A much larger clone lies one base from this, so it may be a read error. The chain employs TRBV6-1 and TRBJ2-5; 13 bases match TRBD2. The J call may be in error: the DNA end matches TRBJ2-7 better. The CDR3 runs 15 residues. Germline loops: CDR1 MNHNS, CDR2 SASEGT. The CDR3 DNA reads as TGTGCCAGCAGTGAAGGGACTAGCGGGAGTTACGAGCAGTACTTC. Amino acid sequence: CASSEGTSGSYEQYF.

The V and J genes are TRBV6-5 and TRBJ2-1; 8 bases line up with TRBD2. CDR1 is MNHEY, CDR2 SVGAGI, per germline. Trimming cost V 4 bases and J 5 bases; bases outside gene matches: 7. The CDR3 consists of 15 residues. The CDR3 DNA is TGTGCCAGCAGTTCCGGACTAGCCGGTCACAATGAGCAGTTCTTC. Amino acid sequence: CASSSGLAGHNEQFF.

The V and J genes are TRBV5-4 and TRBJ2-7; TRBD2 is a possible D gene (6 bases). The CDR3 runs to 14 residues. Germline CDR1 reads SGHNT; CDR2 reads YYREEE (reference sequence). Trimming took 4 bases from V and 2 from J, leaving 13 bases between them. Here the CDR3 DNA reads TGTGCCAGCAGCGTGGACGGGAGTCCCTACGAGCAGTACTTC. This codes for CASSVDGSPYEQYF. The full variable domain, its missing parts supplied by reference TRBV5-4 and TRBJ2-7, is ETGVTQSPTHLIKTRGQQVTLRCSSQSGHNTVSWYQQALGQGPQFIFQYYREEENGRGNFPPRFSGLQFPNYSSELNVNALELDDSALYLCASSVDGSPYEQYFGPGTRLTVT.

This sequence joins TRBV2 and TRBJ1-4; the D gene is possibly TRBD1 (5 bases). The V gene lost 5 bases and the J gene lost 8 bases, with 15 bases spanning the gap. The length of the CDR3 is 14 residues. CDR1 is SNHLY, CDR2 FYNNEI, per germline. In DNA form, the CDR3 reads TGTGCCAGCAGTACCAATAGGAGGGGCGAAAAACTGTTTTTT. Translating it yields CASSTNRRGEKLFF.

The chain recombines TRBV2 with TRBJ1-1, with D unresolved. The V end lost 4 bases, the J end lost 1 base, and 10 bases lay between the germline ends. Per the germline V gene, CDR1 is SNHLY and CDR2 is FYNNEI. This CDR3 contains 14 residues. CDR3 bases: TGTGCCAGCAGTGGATTTGGAGGGAACACTGAAGCTTTCTTT. It translates to CASSGFGGNTEAFF.

The V and J genes are TRBV14 and TRBJ2-3; D is perhaps TRBD2 (5 bases). This CDR3 contains 16 residues. V shed 0 bases and J shed 2 bases, with 12 bases lying between them. Germline assignment: CDR1 SGHDN and CDR2 FVKESK. CDR3 sequence: CASSQDRSADTDTQYF. In nucleotides, the CDR3 is TGTGCCAGCAGCCAAGACCGGTCAGCGGACACAGATACGCAGTATTTT.

This chain uses TRBV19 with TRBJ1-1; no clear D. The germline gives CDR1 LNHDA, CDR2 SQIVND (reference sequence). Trimming shortened V by 9 bases and J by 1 base, and 15 bases separated the two germline ends. This CDR3 is built from 14 residues. The chain's CDR3 is CASRPSRRNTEAFF. The CDR3 DNA is TGTGCCAGCCGCCCGAGCAGGCGGAACACTGAAGCTTTCTTT. The full variable domain, with the rest looked up from reference TRBV19 and TRBJ1-1, is DGGITQSPKYLFRKEGQNVTLSCEQNLNHDAMYWYRQDPGQGLRLIYYSQIVNDFQKGDIAEGYSVSREKKESFPLTVTSAQKNPTAFYLCASRPSRRNTEAFFGQGTRLTVV.

V and J are TRBV6-1 and TRBJ2-7; D might be TRBD2 (5 bases). The V and J ends lost 1 base and 2 bases respectively, with 6 bases between them. This CDR3 region has 13 residues. Germline assignment: CDR1 MNHNS and CDR2 SASEGT. DNA of the CDR3: TGTGCCAGCAGTGAAGACGGGACCTACGAGCAGTACTTC. It yields the protein CASSEDGTYEQYF.

This rearrangement joins TRBV5-6 to TRBJ1-5, with D perhaps TRBD1 (6 bases). CDR3 length: 16 amino acids. CDR1 SGHDT and CDR2 YYEEEE come from the germline V gene. The ends were cut back, 5 bases at V and 0 bases at J, with 15 bases in the middle. As DNA, the CDR3 is TGTGCCAGCAGACGAGGGGGTCTATATAGCAATCAGCCCCAGCATTTT. It specifies CASRRGGLYSNQPQHF.

The rearrangement uses TRBV5-6 and TRBJ2-7; the D is unclear. Germline CDR1 SGHDT, CDR2 YYEEEE. The V and J ends lost 5 bases and 3 bases respectively, with 21 bases between them. The CDR3 is made up of 16 amino acids. CDR3 nucleotide sequence: TGTGCCAGCAGACCCAACCCAGCCTCGCTAAACTACGAGCAGTACTTC. Translation: CASRPNPASLNYEQYF.

A few counts support this clone. The V gene is TRBV11-2, the J gene TRBJ1-2; D gene uncertain. Germline V CDR1 and CDR2: SGHAT, FQNNGV. The CDR3 has 13 amino acids. The ends were cut back, 6 bases at V and 7 bases at J, with 15 bases in the middle. CDR3 sequence: CASSPRDSRGYTF. The CDR3 DNA follows: TGTGCCAGCAGTCCTAGAGACTCTCGTGGCTACACCTTC. Full variable domain (missing parts from reference TRBV11-2 and TRBJ1-2): EAGVAQSPRYKIIEKRQSVAFWCNPISGHATLYWYQQILGQGPKLLIQFQNNGVVDDSQLPKDRFSAERLKGVDSTLKIQPAKLEDSAVYLCASSPRDSRGYTFGSGTRLTVV.

This sequence joins TRBV4-3 and TRBJ2-1; D perhaps matches TRBD2 (6 bases). The CDR3 consists of 15 residues. Trimming shortened V by 4 bases and J by 5 bases, and 15 bases separated the two germline ends. In germline, CDR1 is LGHNA, CDR2 YSLEER. For the CDR3, the DNA is TGCGCCAGCAGCCGACGGGCCTGGGGGGACAATGAGCAGTTCTTC. Translated: CASSRRAWGDNEQFF.

V gene TRBV27 combines with J gene TRBJ2-4; no clear D. Looked up from germline, CDR1 is MNHEY and CDR2 is SMNVEV (reference sequence). Trimming cost V 7 bases and J 10 bases, with 14 bases left between them. The CDR3 is 12 amino acids. This CDR3 reads CASIGGRGIQYF. The CDR3 region has the DNA TGTGCCAGCATTGGCGGAAGAGGAATTCAGTACTTC.

This clone was seen more than once but under ten times. This chain uses TRBV5-1 with TRBJ2-3, with 8 bases aligning to TRBD1. CDR1 is SGHRS, CDR2 YFSETQ, per germline. V was clipped by 5 bases and J by 6 bases; unmatched bases: 11. This CDR3 comprises 15 residues. CDR3 loop: CASSYDRGDGDTQYF. The CDR3 nucleotides are TGCGCCAGCAGTTACGACAGGGGCGATGGGGATACGCAGTATTTT.